This T cell receptor (beta chain) was documented in a study of OX40 agonist ivuxolimab in advanced cancers. Germline V lookup: CDR1 SEHNR, CDR2 FQNEAQ (reference sequence). This CDR3 comprises 12 residues. Samples of blood were obtained at baseline, on cycle 4 day 1, and on cycle 7 day 1. This clone showed up just a few times. Assay used: immunoSEQ multiplex PCR; TCRdb lists only in-frame clones, some missing. The profile shows tens of thousands of clones, approximately 86% of them singletons. The chain combines TRBV7-9 with TRBJ2-1, with 7 bases lining up with TRBD2. The sequences come from CD4+ or CD8+ T cells sorted from blood, collected in a trial of the OX40 agonist ivuxolimab. This TCR derives from an adult with an advanced solid tumor such as melanoma, head and neck, liver or kidney cancer. The CDR3 sequence is CSAGDAYNEQFF. CDR3 nucleotides: TGTTCCGCGGGAGATGCCTACAATGAGCAGTTCTTC. Filled out from reference TRBV7-9 and TRBJ2-1, the complete variable domain reads DTGVSQNPRHKITKRGQNVTFRCDPISEHNRLYWYRQTLGQGPEFLTYFQNEAQLEKSRLLSDRFSAERPKGSFSTLEIQRTEQGDSAMYLCSAGDAYNEQFFGPGTRLTVL.